This T cell receptor beta chain came from a study of T cell repertoires in cytomegalovirus infection. TCRdb re-derived calls from the reads in MiXCR, one entry per CDR3 protein. The profile shows roughly 180,000 distinct CDR3 sequences, approximately 21% of them singletons. Trimming took 1 base from V and 1 from J, leaving 11 bases between them. Germline V gives CDR1 SGHAT, CDR2 FQNNGV. This CDR3 spans 15 amino acids. A note on this clonotype: What it recognizes is unknown.

The chain has TRBV11-2 and TRBJ2-7; a possible D gene is TRBD1 (5 bases). The sequencing here drew on CD8+ T cells from cultured PBMCs, taken from culture after CMV antigen stimulation. This sequence was found in a human donor in good health (CMV status not recorded). Some clones in this sample may be carry-over from other donors' samples. The CDR3 coding sequence is TGTGCCAGCAGCTTAGCCTGGGGCCCGTCCTACGAGCAGTACTTC. It specifies CASSLAWGPSYEQYF.